The 8 T cell receptor beta chains in this list originate from one sample, sequenced in a study of blood T cell repertoires in COVID-19. Assay: immunoSEQ multiplex PCR; the TCRdb copy retains only in-frame clones and omits some. The sample lists roughly 200,000 clones; around 82% were seen once. Material: peripheral blood. The receptor set was obtained from a man aged 35 to 55 with active or convalescent COVID-19.

The chain carries TRBV12-3 or TRBV12-4 and TRBJ2-7; 7 bases fit TRBD1. CDR3 length: 13 amino acids. V was clipped by 6 bases and J by 3 bases; unmatched bases: 5. The CDR3 is CASSKGQYYEQYF. For the CDR3, the DNA is TGTGCCAGCAGCAAGGGACAGTACTACGAGCAGTACTTC.

The chain employs TRBV19 and TRBJ1-3; TRBD1 might be the D (6 bases). This CDR3 contains 15 residues. V lost 5 bases and J 7 bases, leaving 18 bases between the germline ends. CDR1 is LNHDA, CDR2 SQIVND, per germline (reference sequence). In DNA, the CDR3 is TGTGCCAGTAGTGAAGCGAGCGGTAGGGGGAACACCATATATTTT. Translating it yields CASSEASGRGNTIYF.

The rearrangement links TRBV7-6 to TRBJ2-1; TRBD1 matches 9 bases. The CDR3 consists of 16 residues. CDR1 SGHVS and CDR2 FNYEAQ come from the germline V gene. V shed 5 bases, J shed 5 bases, and the junction held 10 bases outside the gene matches. The CDR3 protein is CASSPVGQGKDNEQFF. The CDR3 DNA follows: TGTGCCAGCAGCCCCGTCGGACAGGGGAAGGACAATGAGCAGTTCTTC.

V gene TRBV12-5 combines with J gene TRBJ1-5; D might be TRBD1 (6 bases). This CDR3 is 15 amino acids long. From germline, CDR1 is LGHNT and CDR2 FRNRAP. V gave up 6 bases and J gave up 2 bases, with 14 bases separating them. For the CDR3, the DNA is TGTGCTAGTGGACACCGGACAGAAGGCAATCAGCCCCAGCATTTT. Its protein is CASGHRTEGNQPQHF.

This chain links TRBV2 with TRBJ1-2, with 7 bases matching TRBD1. V trimming: 2 bases; J trimming: 4 bases; junction bases outside the gene matches: 13. CDR1 is SNHLY, CDR2 FYNNEI, per germline. CDR3 length equals 17 residues. This CDR3 is CASSENTLNRGSYGYTF. CDR3 DNA: TGTGCCAGCAGTGAAAACACTTTGAACAGGGGCAGCTATGGCTACACCTTC.

The V call is TRBV19, the J call TRBJ1-4, with TRBD1 matching over 7 bases. The V segment lost 7 bases and the J segment 8 bases; nucleotides outside the gene matches: 16. There are 16 residues in the CDR3. Germline-derived CDR1 and CDR2 are LNHDA and SQIVND (reference sequence). The CDR3 region is CASTLKEGARFEKLFF. The CDR3 bases are TGTGCCAGTACCCTGAAGGAGGGGGCTCGATTCGAAAAACTGTTTTTT. Supplemented by reference TRBV19 and TRBJ1-4, the full variable domain reads DGGITQSPKYLFRKEGQNVTLSCEQNLNHDAMYWYRQDPGQGLRLIYYSQIVNDFQKGDIAEGYSVSREKKESFPLTVTSAQKNPTAFYLCASTLKEGARFEKLFFGSGTQLSVL.

The table lists this clone with a few counts. This sequence joins TRBV19 and TRBJ1-2, with D perhaps matching TRBD1 (6 bases). Germline-derived CDR1 and CDR2 are LNHDA and SQIVND (reference sequence). V was pared by 10 bases and J by 5 bases, with 17 bases between. This CDR3 has 13 residues. The CDR3 protein is CATHPGQLYGYTF. The CDR3 region has the DNA TGTGCCACTCATCCGGGACAATTATATGGCTACACCTTC.

The genes are TRBV11-3 and TRBJ2-7; 12 nucleotides align to TRBD2. V gave up 5 bases and J gave up 2 bases; unmatched junction bases: 4. Germline CDR1 is SGHNT and CDR2 is YENEEA. The CDR3 contains 15 residues. The DNA for the CDR3 is TGTGCCAGCAGCCAACGGACTAGCGGGACCTACGAGCAGTACTTC. Its protein is CASSQRTSGTYEQYF.